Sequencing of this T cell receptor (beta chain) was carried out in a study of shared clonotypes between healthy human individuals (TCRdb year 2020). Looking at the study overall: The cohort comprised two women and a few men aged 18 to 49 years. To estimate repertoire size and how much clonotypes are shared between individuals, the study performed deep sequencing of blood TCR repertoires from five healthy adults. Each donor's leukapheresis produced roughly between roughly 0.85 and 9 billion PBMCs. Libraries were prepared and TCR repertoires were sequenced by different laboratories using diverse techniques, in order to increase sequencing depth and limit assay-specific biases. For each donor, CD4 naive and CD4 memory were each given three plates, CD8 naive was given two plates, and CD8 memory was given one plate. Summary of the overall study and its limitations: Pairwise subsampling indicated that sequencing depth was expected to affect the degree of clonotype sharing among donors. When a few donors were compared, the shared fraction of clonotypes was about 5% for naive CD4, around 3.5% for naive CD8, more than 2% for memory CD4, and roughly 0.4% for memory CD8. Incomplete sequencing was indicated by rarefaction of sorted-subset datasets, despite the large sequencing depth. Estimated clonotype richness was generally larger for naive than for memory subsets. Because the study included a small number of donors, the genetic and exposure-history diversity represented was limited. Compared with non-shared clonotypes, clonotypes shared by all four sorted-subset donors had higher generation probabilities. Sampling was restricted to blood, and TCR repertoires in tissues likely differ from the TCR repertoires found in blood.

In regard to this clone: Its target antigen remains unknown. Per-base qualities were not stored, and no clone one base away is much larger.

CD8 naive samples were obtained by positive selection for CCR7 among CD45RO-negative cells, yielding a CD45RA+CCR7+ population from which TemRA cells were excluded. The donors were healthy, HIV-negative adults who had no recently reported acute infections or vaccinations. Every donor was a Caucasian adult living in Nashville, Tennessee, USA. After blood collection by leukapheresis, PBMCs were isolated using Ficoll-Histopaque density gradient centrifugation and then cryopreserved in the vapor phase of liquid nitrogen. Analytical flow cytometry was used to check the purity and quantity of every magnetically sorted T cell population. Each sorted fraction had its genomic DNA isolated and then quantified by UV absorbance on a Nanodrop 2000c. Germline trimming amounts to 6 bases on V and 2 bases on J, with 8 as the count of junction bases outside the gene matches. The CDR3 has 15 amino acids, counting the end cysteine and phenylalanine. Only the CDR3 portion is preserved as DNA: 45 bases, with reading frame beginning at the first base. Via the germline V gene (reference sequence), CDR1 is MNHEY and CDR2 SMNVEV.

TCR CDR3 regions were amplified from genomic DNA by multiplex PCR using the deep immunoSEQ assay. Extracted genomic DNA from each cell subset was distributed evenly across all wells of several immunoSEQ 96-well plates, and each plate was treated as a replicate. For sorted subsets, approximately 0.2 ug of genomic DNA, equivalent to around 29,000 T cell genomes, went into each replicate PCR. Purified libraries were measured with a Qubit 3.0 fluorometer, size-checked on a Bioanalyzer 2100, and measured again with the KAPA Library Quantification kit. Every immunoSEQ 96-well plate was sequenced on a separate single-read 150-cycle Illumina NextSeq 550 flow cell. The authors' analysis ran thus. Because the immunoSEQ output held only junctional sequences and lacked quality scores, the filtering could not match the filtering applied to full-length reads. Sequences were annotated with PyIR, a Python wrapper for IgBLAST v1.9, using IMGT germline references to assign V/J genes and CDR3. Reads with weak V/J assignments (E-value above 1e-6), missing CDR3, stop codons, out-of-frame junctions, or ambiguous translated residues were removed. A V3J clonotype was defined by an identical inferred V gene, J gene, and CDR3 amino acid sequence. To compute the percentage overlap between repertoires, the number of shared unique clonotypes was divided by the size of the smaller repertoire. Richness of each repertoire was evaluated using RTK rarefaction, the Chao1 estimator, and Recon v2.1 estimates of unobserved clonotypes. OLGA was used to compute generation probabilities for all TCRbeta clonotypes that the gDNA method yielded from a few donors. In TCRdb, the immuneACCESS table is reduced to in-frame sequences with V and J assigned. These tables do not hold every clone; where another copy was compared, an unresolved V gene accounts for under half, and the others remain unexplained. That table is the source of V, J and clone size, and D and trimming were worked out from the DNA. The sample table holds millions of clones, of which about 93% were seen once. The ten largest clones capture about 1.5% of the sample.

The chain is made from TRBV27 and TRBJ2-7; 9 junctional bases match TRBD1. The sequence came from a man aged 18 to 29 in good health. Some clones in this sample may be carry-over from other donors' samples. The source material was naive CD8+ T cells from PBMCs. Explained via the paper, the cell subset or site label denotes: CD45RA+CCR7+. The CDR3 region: CASRFTGTGTYEQYF. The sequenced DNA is TGTGCCAGCAGATTTACCGGGACAGGGACCTACGAGCAGTACTTC.